Presented here are 27 T cell receptor beta chains from one specimen sequenced in a study of blood T cell repertoires in COVID-19. Data came from immunoSEQ multiplex PCR; TCRdb stores just in-frame clones and leaves some out. Of tens of thousands of clones in the sample, 70% to 90% are singletons; the top ten hold about 15%. The sequencing input was peripheral blood. The receptor set was obtained from a man aged 35 to 55 with COVID-19, enrolled during active disease.

The rearrangement joins TRBV7-2 to TRBJ1-1; 10 bases match TRBD1. In germline, CDR1 is SGHTA, CDR2 FQGNSA. The CDR3 length is 17 residues. V lost 4 bases, J lost 1 base, and 9 bases stayed unmatched. CDR3 loop: CASSYPGTGVRNTEAFF. The CDR3 nucleotides read TGTGCCAGCAGCTACCCCGGGACAGGGGTAAGGAACACTGAAGCTTTCTTT.

The chain uses TRBV4-1 and TRBJ2-3; 10 bases line up with TRBD2. CDR1 MGHRA and CDR2 YSYEKL come from the germline V gene. V was clipped by 1 base and J by 4 bases; unmatched bases: 11. This CDR3 contains 18 residues. The DNA of the CDR3 is TGCGCCAGCAGCCAAGGGTTGAGCGGGGGGGCCGAAGCAGATACGCAGTATTTT. Encoded protein: CASSQGLSGGAEADTQYF.

V and J are TRBV7-9 and TRBJ2-7; maybe TRBD2 (5 bases). Germline lookup yields CDR1 SEHNR and CDR2 FQNEAQ (reference sequence). The ends were cut back, 4 bases at V and 5 bases at J, with 9 bases in the middle. This CDR3 is built from 12 residues. The CDR3 DNA reads TGTGCCAGCAGCTCAGAGGGCCACGAGCAGTACTTC. Its protein product is CASSSEGHEQYF.

J is TRBJ2-7 and V is TRBV6-2 or TRBV6-3; no clear D. V gave up 2 bases and J gave up 0 bases, with 8 bases separating them. Germline loops: CDR1 MNHEY, CDR2 SVGEGT. The CDR3 length is 14 residues. The CDR3 sequence: CASSYEALSYEQYF. DNA for the CDR3: TGTGCCAGCAGTTACGAAGCCCTCTCCTACGAGCAGTACTTC.

The V gene is TRBV4-2, the J gene TRBJ2-5; TRBD2 aligns across 11 bases. Germline V gene data show CDR1 as LGHNA and CDR2 as YNFKEQ. This CDR3 spans 15 amino acids. J was trimmed by 5 bases and V by 4 bases; bases with no gene match: 6. Here the CDR3 DNA reads TGTGCCAGCAGCCTTTTAGCGGGGGGGGAGGAGACCCAGTACTTC. Amino acids: CASSLLAGGEETQYF.

The gene calls are TRBV5-6 and TRBJ1-1, with 7 bases fitting TRBD1. Looked up from germline, CDR1 is SGHDT and CDR2 is YYEEEE. The CDR3 runs to 15 residues. With V trimmed by 4 bases and J by 1 base, 7 bases remained unmatched. The CDR3 DNA is TGTGCCAGCAGCGGGACAGACTTGGCGAACACTGAAGCTTTCTTT. Its protein product is CASSGTDLANTEAFF.

V usage is TRBV5-1 and J usage is TRBJ2-7, with 10 bases aligning to TRBD1. CDR3 length equals 15 residues. Germline V lookup: CDR1 SGHRS, CDR2 YFSETQ. Trimming cost V 4 bases and J 3 bases; bases outside gene matches: 7. CDR3 bases: TGCGCCAGCAGCCGAGGGACAGGGGTTGGCTACGAGCAGTACTTC. Amino acids: CASSRGTGVGYEQYF. Complete variable domain (other parts from reference TRBV5-1 and TRBJ2-7): KAGVTQTPRYLIKTRGQQVTLSCSPISGHRSVSWYQQTPGQGLQFLFEYFSETQRNKGNFPGRFSGRQFSNSRSEMNVSTLELGDSALYLCASSRGTGVGYEQYFGPGTRLTVT.

This chain connects TRBV18 to TRBJ1-1; D ambiguous. The CDR3 totals 15 residues. Trimming cost V 6 bases and J 4 bases, with 18 bases left between them. Germline CDR1 KGHSH, CDR2 LQKENI. DNA of the CDR3: TGTGCCAGCTCTCCGGCAGGAGGTAGGACCACTGAAGCTTTCTTT. Amino acid sequence: CASSPAGGRTTEAFF.

V usage is TRBV4-2 and J usage is TRBJ1-5; the D is unclear. V shed 3 bases and J shed 6 bases, with 9 bases lying between them. The V gene's germline CDR1 is LGHNA and CDR2 YNFKEQ. There are 13 residues in the CDR3. CDR3 coding DNA: TGTGCCAGCAGCCAGGAGGGAGGTCAGCCCCAGCATTTT. Its protein product is CASSQEGGQPQHF.

The V gene is TRBV5-4, the J gene TRBJ2-1; D may be TRBD1 (6 bases). Per germline, CDR1 SGHNT and CDR2 YYREEE (reference sequence). This CDR3 contains 14 residues. V was pared by 4 bases and J by 3 bases, with 11 bases between. The CDR3 is CASSMQGSYNEQFF. The DNA of the CDR3 is TGTGCCAGCAGCATGCAGGGGAGCTACAATGAGCAGTTCTTC.

The J gene is TRBJ2-1, the V gene TRBV5-1, with D unclear. Germline CDR1 reads SGHRS; CDR2 reads YFSETQ. V gave up 0 bases and J gave up 6 bases, with 7 bases separating them. This CDR3 is 13 amino acids long. In nucleotides, the CDR3 is TGCGCCAGCAGCTTGGTACAGACCAATGAGCAGTTCTTC. The encoded protein is CASSLVQTNEQFF.

V and J are TRBV10-3 and TRBJ1-3, with TRBD1 as a possible D gene (6 bases). Trimming removed 0 bases from V and 0 bases from J, with 9 bases in between. The CDR3 extends over 16 amino acids. Germline-derived CDR1 and CDR2 are ENHRY and SYGVKD. The CDR3 DNA is TGTGCCATCAGTGAGTCTGGGACACCCTCTGGAAACACCATATATTTT. Its translation: CAISESGTPSGNTIYF.

V usage is TRBV28 and J usage is TRBJ1-5, with 7 bases identical to TRBD1. Germline CDR1 reads MDHEN; CDR2 reads SYDVKM. This CDR3 is 13 amino acids long. The V gene end was trimmed by 8 bases and the J gene end by 5 bases; junction bases not matched to a gene: 6. The CDR3 here is CASEGGNYQPQHF. In DNA form, the CDR3 reads TGTGCCAGCGAAGGGGGCAATTATCAGCCCCAGCATTTT.

A few counts support this clone. The chain recombines TRBV7-9 with TRBJ2-7; D unresolved. The CDR3 is 14 residues long. CDR1 is SEHNR, CDR2 FQNEAQ, per germline (reference sequence). The germline V and J ends were trimmed by 2 bases and 2 bases, with 10 bases remaining between them. CDR3 nucleotide sequence: TGTGCCAGCAGCTTACTTGGGCAGACCTACGAGCAGTACTTC. This encodes CASSLLGQTYEQYF. Using reference TRBV7-9 and TRBJ2-7 for the parts outside the CDR3, the full variable domain is DTGVSQNPRHKITKRGQNVTFRCDPISEHNRLYWYRQTLGQGPEFLTYFQNEAQLEKSRLLSDRFSAERPKGSFSTLEIQRTEQGDSAMYLCASSLLGQTYEQYFGPGTRLTVT.

The chain combines TRBV2 with TRBJ2-7; D possibly corresponds to TRBD1 (5 bases). This CDR3 contains 16 residues. Germline CDR1 is SNHLY and CDR2 is FYNNEI. Trimming pared 4 bases from V and 1 base from J, leaving 17 bases between. In nucleotides, the CDR3 is TGTGCCAGCAGTGCTCCCGCAGGGTCAGCTTCCTACGAGCAGTACTTC. The encoded protein is CASSAPAGSASYEQYF.

The J gene is TRBJ2-5, the V gene TRBV7-9; 10 nucleotides line up with TRBD1. Germline lookup yields CDR1 SEHNR and CDR2 FQNEAQ (reference sequence). The CDR3 has 17 residues. The trim removed 1 base at V and 5 bases at J, leaving 10 bases unmatched. Written as DNA, the CDR3 is TGTGCCAGCAGCTTAGGCACCGGGACAGGGGTTGACGAGACCCAGTACTTC. Its translation is CASSLGTGTGVDETQYF. Complete variable domain (other parts from reference TRBV7-9 and TRBJ2-5): DTGVSQNPRHKITKRGQNVTFRCDPISEHNRLYWYRQTLGQGPEFLTYFQNEAQLEKSRLLSDRFSAERPKGSFSTLEIQRTEQGDSAMYLCASSLGTGTGVDETQYFGPGTRLLVL.

The V and J genes are TRBV27 and TRBJ1-4; possibly TRBD1 for D (6 bases). The germline gives CDR1 MNHEY, CDR2 SMNVEV (reference sequence). The V and J ends lost 10 bases and 8 bases respectively, with 17 bases between them. The CDR3 extends over 13 amino acids. For the CDR3, the DNA is TGTGCCACCCGGGGGGCTGGGGAGGAAAAACTGTTTTTT. Translated: CATRGAGEEKLFF.

V usage is TRBV5-1 and J usage is TRBJ2-5; D gene uncertain. Trimming removed 0 bases from V and 5 bases from J, with 17 bases in between. Germline V gene sequence: CDR1 SGHRS, CDR2 YFSETQ. The CDR3 runs 16 residues. The chain's CDR3 is CASSLDRQAPRETQYF. The CDR3 DNA follows: TGCGCCAGCAGCTTGGATCGGCAGGCGCCCCGGGAGACCCAGTACTTC. The complete variable domain, with remaining parts taken from reference TRBV5-1 and TRBJ2-5, reads KAGVTQTPRYLIKTRGQQVTLSCSPISGHRSVSWYQQTPGQGLQFLFEYFSETQRNKGNFPGRFSGRQFSNSRSEMNVSTLELGDSALYLCASSLDRQAPRETQYFGPGTRLLVL.

This rearrangement joins TRBV5-1 to TRBJ2-7; 7 bases match TRBD1. With V trimmed by 4 bases and J by 2 bases, 6 bases remained unmatched. CDR3 size: 14 residues. Germline V gives CDR1 SGHRS, CDR2 YFSETQ. The CDR3 bases are TGCGCCAGCAGCCACGGTGACAGGGCCTACGAGCAGTACTTC. This gives the protein CASSHGDRAYEQYF. The full variable domain, rest sourced from reference TRBV5-1 and TRBJ2-7, is KAGVTQTPRYLIKTRGQQVTLSCSPISGHRSVSWYQQTPGQGLQFLFEYFSETQRNKGNFPGRFSGRQFSNSRSEMNVSTLELGDSALYLCASSHGDRAYEQYFGPGTRLTVT.

The CDR3 region is CASTTSPPDEQYF. CDR3 DNA: TGTGCCAGCACCACTAGCCCCCCCGACGAGCAGTACTTC. The V and J genes are TRBV28 and TRBJ2-7; D possibly corresponds to TRBD2 (6 bases). From germline, CDR1 is MDHEN and CDR2 SYDVKM. V shed 7 bases and J shed 5 bases, with 15 bases lying between them. This CDR3 has 13 amino acids.

The chain links TRBV29-1 to TRBJ1-2, with TRBD1 as a possible D gene (5 bases). From germline, CDR1 is SQVTM and CDR2 ANQGSEA. The CDR3 has 12 amino acids. V dropped 5 bases and J dropped 2 bases, with 9 bases sitting between them. The CDR3 region is CSVPGLNYGYTF. The CDR3 DNA follows: TGCAGCGTTCCGGGACTAAACTATGGCTACACCTTC.

This CDR3 reads CASSVAGGSSGNTIYF. The CDR3, as DNA: TGTGCCAGCAGCGTAGCCGGGGGGAGCTCTGGAAACACCATATATTTT. The genes are TRBV9 and TRBJ1-3, with D tentatively TRBD1 (5 bases). CDR1 and CDR2 (germline): SGDLS, YYNGEE. V lost 0 bases, J lost 0 bases, and 10 bases lay in between. The CDR3 has 16 amino acids.

This rearrangement joins TRBV12-3 or TRBV12-4 to TRBJ1-1, with 7 bases lining up with TRBD1. The CDR3 extends over 13 amino acids. V lost 6 bases to trimming and J lost 1 base; unmatched junction nucleotides: 2. The CDR3 DNA sequence: TGTGCCAGCAGGCGGACAGGGAACACTGAAGCTTTCTTT. It specifies CASRRTGNTEAFF.

The chain combines TRBV5-1 with TRBJ2-7, with D possibly being TRBD1 (5 bases). The CDR3 runs 14 residues. CDR1 is SGHRS, CDR2 YFSETQ, per germline. The V end was cut by 3 bases, the J end by 0 bases, with 10 bases between. Here the CDR3 DNA reads TGCGCCAGCAGCTCCAGGGCCAACTCCTACGAGCAGTACTTC. Its translation: CASSSRANSYEQYF.

V is TRBV30 and J is TRBJ2-7; perhaps TRBD1 as D (6 bases). CDR3 length: 12 residues. Germline CDR1 and CDR2: GTSNPN and SVGIG (reference sequence). V was cut by 4 bases and J by 4 bases, with 11 bases left in between. The CDR3 loop is CAWTDSRYEQYF. For the CDR3, the DNA is TGTGCCTGGACGGACAGCAGGTACGAGCAGTACTTC.

The V and J genes are TRBV30 and TRBJ2-2, with a weak D call TRBD2 (7 bases). CDR1 is GTSNPN and CDR2 is SVGIG in the germline V gene (reference sequence). CDR3 length equals 17 residues. Trimming took off 4 bases at V and 6 bases at J, with 24 bases between the two ends. The CDR3 sequence is CAWNPFPGGSSAGELFF. The CDR3 DNA sequence: TGTGCCTGGAACCCCTTTCCGGGGGGCTCGAGTGCCGGGGAGCTGTTTTTT.

The J gene is TRBJ2-2, the V gene TRBV6-5; D might be TRBD1 (6 bases). Trimming removed 7 bases at V and 8 bases at J, with 11 bases between. The CDR3 is made up of 12 amino acids. The germline V gene has CDR1 MNHEY and CDR2 SVGAGI. CDR3 nucleotide sequence: TGTGCCAGCATTACAGGGATGGGGGAGCTGTTTTTT. As protein: CASITGMGELFF.